The 27 T cell receptor beta chains in this list originate from one sample, sequenced in a study of blood T cells in healthy people across ages. Primers used in a second PCR of roughly 6 to 11 cycles were a sample-barcoded 5' primer and a J-beta primer mix. From the 5' RACE reads, TCRdb called clonotypes with MiXCR, one entry per CDR3 protein. Among 1.5 million to 2 million distinct CDR3 sequences listed, over 25% were seen once. Sequencing was carried out using blood. The receptors were sampled from a woman between 25 and 40 years old in good health.

The chain carries TRBV5-1 and TRBJ2-5; 7 bases line up with TRBD1. With V trimmed by 3 bases and J by 5 bases, 7 bases remained unmatched. Germline CDR1 reads SGHRS; CDR2 reads YFSETQ. This CDR3 is 14 amino acids long. The CDR3 nucleotides read TGCGCCAGCAGCTGGACAGGTCAGAAGGAGACCCAGTACTTC. Translation: CASSWTGQKETQYF.

The J gene is TRBJ2-5, the V gene TRBV7-2, with 9 bases fitting TRBD2. This CDR3 has 12 amino acids. Trimming cost V 1 base and J 13 bases; bases outside gene matches: 4. Germline V lookup: CDR1 SGHTA, CDR2 FQGNSA. The DNA of the CDR3 is TGTGCCAGCAGCTTAGGTAGCGGGAGAGGGTACTTC. Translating gives CASSLGSGRGYF.

There are a few counts of this clonotype. This sequence joins TRBV21-1 and TRBJ2-2; TRBD2, the table's D call, was not compared with the DNA. TRBV21-1 is annotated as a pseudogene. There are 18 residues in the CDR3. The CDR3 nucleotides read TGTGCCAGCAGCTTCGGACTAGCGGGGGGCCGTGGGGCCGGGGAGCTGTTTTTT. This codes for CASSFGLAGGRGAGELFF.

The chain joins TRBV3-1 to TRBJ1-2, with 9 bases matching TRBD1. The germline CDR1 and CDR2 sequences are LGHDT and YNNKEL (reference sequence). The ends lost 3 bases at V and 1 base at J; junction bases unmatched: 6. This CDR3 spans 16 amino acids. The CDR3 nucleotides read TGTGCCAGCAGCCACACGCGGACAGGGGATAACTATGGCTACACCTTC. This translates into CASSHTRTGDNYGYTF.

This clonotype was seen only a few times. The J gene is TRBJ1-1, the V gene TRBV18, with 7 positions matching TRBD1. The CDR3 loop spans 13 amino acids. Trimming took 3 bases from V and 4 from J; bases not matched to a gene: 2. From germline, CDR1 is KGHSH and CDR2 LQKENI. CDR3 DNA: TGTGCCAGCTCACCGGGACAGACCACTGAAGCTTTCTTT. It translates to CASSPGQTTEAFF.

This clonotype was detected a few times. The gene calls are TRBV2 and TRBJ2-1; D is ambiguous. This CDR3 has 13 amino acids. Germline assignment: CDR1 SNHLY and CDR2 FYNNEI. V dropped 7 bases and J dropped 8 bases, with 15 bases sitting between them. The CDR3 reads CASNLDPPDEQFF. CDR3 coding DNA: TGTGCCAGCAATCTTGACCCCCCTGATGAGCAGTTCTTC.

About this clonotype: A much more abundant neighbour one base away suggests this may be a read error. The chain links TRBV29-1 to TRBJ2-1; D ambiguous. Deletions cut 3 bases from V and 13 bases from J, with 19 bases between. The CDR3 has 13 amino acids. CDR1 and CDR2 from the germline V gene are SQVTM and ANQGSEA. The CDR3 protein is CSVEGATQETQFF. The DNA of the CDR3 is TGCAGCGTTGAGGGCGCCACTCAAGAGACCCAGTTCTTC.

This sequence joins TRBV5-1 and TRBJ1-1; the D gene is possibly TRBD1 (6 bases). Germline lookup yields CDR1 SGHRS and CDR2 YFSETQ. The CDR3 covers 14 residues. V gave up 3 bases and J gave up 3 bases, with 12 bases separating them. The CDR3 here is CASSWGGPDTEAFF. The CDR3 region has the DNA TGCGCCAGCAGCTGGGGGGGCCCTGACACTGAAGCTTTCTTT.

This clonotype came up a few times. The V call is TRBV10-3, the J call TRBJ2-5; 7 positions match TRBD2. The V and J ends lost 6 bases and 2 bases, in that order; junction bases with no gene match: 3. The CDR3 length is 13 residues. Per germline, CDR1 ENHRY and CDR2 SYGVKD. As DNA, the CDR3 is TGTGCCATCAGACTAGCGCTTCAAGAGACCCAGTACTTC. This codes for CAIRLALQETQYF.

This clonotype was counted between two and nine times. J is TRBJ2-1 and V is TRBV28; D might be TRBD1 (5 bases). V lost 7 bases, J lost 10 bases, and 14 bases lay in between. Germline CDR1 is MDHEN and CDR2 is SYDVKM. This CDR3 has 12 residues. The CDR3 nucleotides read TGTGCCAGCAAGGTGTTGGGGCAAGAGCAGTTCTTC. Translated, it gives CASKVLGQEQFF.

This chain links TRBV10-3 with TRBJ2-7, with unresolved D. V lost 4 bases and J 7 bases, leaving 14 bases between the germline ends. Looked up from germline, CDR1 is ENHRY and CDR2 is SYGVKD. This CDR3 comprises 13 residues. The CDR3 bases are TGTGCCATCAGTGGGGATCTGTCGGATGAGCAGTACTTC. As protein: CAISGDLSDEQYF.

The chain employs TRBV6-1 and TRBJ2-1, with D maybe TRBD2 (6 bases). Trimming left V 8 bases short and J 13 bases short, with 12 bases between. The V gene's germline CDR1 is MNHNS and CDR2 SASEGT. The CDR3 runs to 10 residues. The CDR3 region is CASEAGRQFF. The CDR3 DNA follows: TGTGCCAGCGAGGCGGGGCGCCAGTTCTTC.

There are a few counts of this clonotype. The V and J genes are TRBV7-2 and TRBJ2-5, with D perhaps TRBD1 or TRBD2 (7 bases each). This CDR3 comprises 14 residues. Germline V gene data show CDR1 as SGHTA and CDR2 as FQGNSA. The V gene lost 5 bases and the J gene lost 5 bases, with 15 bases spanning the gap. The CDR3 here is CASSQGRGRETQYF. DNA of the CDR3: TGTGCCAGCAGCCAAGGGAGGGGGCGGGAGACCCAGTACTTC.

This clonotype was seen a few times. The chain employs TRBV29-1 and TRBJ1-1; no definite D call. The CDR3 loop spans 13 amino acids. V was trimmed by 2 bases and J by 0 bases, leaving 7 bases between them. Germline loops: CDR1 SQVTM, CDR2 ANQGSEA. CDR3 residues: CSVEMQMNTEAFF. The CDR3 DNA is TGCAGCGTTGAAATGCAGATGAACACTGAAGCTTTCTTT.

In this sample, this clonotype turned up a few times. This chain joins TRBV28 and TRBJ1-1, with TRBD1 identical over 7 bases. CDR1 MDHEN and CDR2 SYDVKM come from the germline V gene. The length of the CDR3 is 15 residues. J was trimmed by 0 bases and V by 6 bases; bases with no gene match: 7. The DNA of the CDR3 is TGTGCCAGCAGGAGGGACAGCCGGTTGAACACTGAAGCTTTCTTT. This sequence encodes CASRRDSRLNTEAFF.

The sample holds a few counts of this clonotype. The CDR3 bases are TGCAGTGGCGGCTCCTGGAGTGTAGATACGCAGTATTTT. It is translated as CSGGSWSVDTQYF. The chain joins TRBV20-1 to TRBJ2-3; D not certain. Germline-derived CDR1 and CDR2 are DFQATT and SNEGSKA (reference sequence). The CDR3 has 13 residues. V lost 7 bases and J 5 bases, leaving 16 bases between the germline ends.

The chain couples TRBV5-1 to TRBJ2-5, with 8 bases matching TRBD1. The CDR3 has 15 amino acids. Unmatched junction bases numbered 5, after V lost 0 bases and J lost 4 bases. Germline V gene lookup returns CDR1 SGHRS and CDR2 YFSETQ. In DNA form, the CDR3 reads TGCGCCAGCAGCTTGGACCCCGGACAGGGAGAGACCCAGTACTTC. Protein product: CASSLDPGQGETQYF.

In its sample, this clonotype was seen many times. The V gene is TRBV7-9, the J gene TRBJ2-7; 9 bases fit TRBD2. The CDR3 is 14 residues long. CDR1 is SEHNR, CDR2 FQNEAQ, per germline (reference sequence). V dropped 5 bases and J dropped 3; count of bases not matched to a gene: 5. As DNA, the CDR3 is TGTGCCAGCAGCACTTCTAGCGGGGTCTACGAGCAGTACTTC. Its protein product is CASSTSSGVYEQYF. Drawing the rest from reference TRBV7-9 and TRBJ2-7, the complete variable domain is DTGVSQNPRHKITKRGQNVTFRCDPISEHNRLYWYRQTLGQGPEFLTYFQNEAQLEKSRLLSDRFSAERPKGSFSTLEIQRTEQGDSAMYLCASSTSSGVYEQYFGPGTRLTVT.

This clonotype occurred many times. This rearrangement joins TRBV20-1 to TRBJ2-7; no firm D call. CDR3 size: 13 residues. Germline CDR1 DFQATT, CDR2 SNEGSKA (reference sequence). V was trimmed by 1 base and J by 7 bases, leaving 14 bases between them. CDR3 nucleotides: TGCAGTGCTAGAGTCAGGTCTCCTGGAGAGCAGTACTTC. Translation gives CSARVRSPGEQYF.

The chain uses TRBV7-3 and TRBJ2-3; weak D call: TRBD2 (5 bases). Germline values: CDR1 SGHTA, CDR2 FQGTGA. Trimming removed 5 bases at V and 6 bases at J, with 12 bases between. This CDR3 is built from 13 residues. CDR3 amino acids: CASSIGPGDTQYF. CDR3 bases: TGTGCCAGCAGCATCGGACCGGGGGATACGCAGTATTTT.

V usage is TRBV5-6 and J usage is TRBJ2-7; D could derive from TRBD1 or TRBD2 (5 bases each). V shed 6 bases and J shed 0 bases, with 16 bases lying between them. CDR3 length equals 15 residues. From germline, CDR1 is SGHDT and CDR2 YYEEEE. Here the CDR3 DNA reads TGTGCCAGCAACGTAGCATACGGGACCTCCTACGAGCAGTACTTC. As protein: CASNVAYGTSYEQYF.

The chain is built from TRBV21-1 and TRBJ1-2. TRBV21-1 is classified as a pseudogene. The CDR3 sequence is 12 residues long. CDR3 loop: CARVRPDCGYTF. In DNA form, the CDR3 reads TGTGCCAGGGTAAGACCAGACTGTGGCTACACCTTC.

The genes are TRBV5-1 and TRBJ2-5, with a tentative D call TRBD2 (7 bases). Trimming pared 0 bases from V and 2 bases from J, leaving 14 bases between. Per germline, CDR1 SGHRS and CDR2 YFSETQ. This CDR3 has 16 residues. CDR3 amino acids: CASSLVAGARQETQYF. For the CDR3, the DNA is TGCGCCAGCAGCTTGGTTGCGGGGGCTAGGCAAGAGACCCAGTACTTC.

This clonotype was seen repeatedly, ten times or more. The rearrangement uses TRBV29-1 and TRBJ2-3; 9 bases match TRBD2. The ends lost 0 bases at V and 4 bases at J; junction bases unmatched: 8. This CDR3 is built from 16 residues. Germline values: CDR1 SQVTM, CDR2 ANQGSEA. The CDR3, as DNA: TGCAGCGTTGAAGAACCTAGCGGGAAAGACCCAGATACGCAGTATTTT. Protein product: CSVEEPSGKDPDTQYF.

The gene calls are TRBV29-1 and TRBJ2-1; tentative D call: TRBD1 (8 bases). This CDR3 is built from 13 residues. The V gene's germline CDR1 is SQVTM and CDR2 ANQGSEA. V was cut by 5 bases and J by 10 bases, with 18 bases left in between. DNA for the CDR3: TGCAGCGTTACCTTGGACAGGGACTACGAGCAGTTCTTC. This gives the protein CSVTLDRDYEQFF.

This clonotype was seen repeatedly, ten times or more. The chain couples TRBV6-2 or TRBV6-3 to TRBJ2-7, with TRBD1 as a possible D gene (6 bases). This CDR3 region has 14 residues. Trimming took off 4 bases at V and 3 bases at J, with 13 bases between the two ends. CDR1 is MNHEY and CDR2 is SVGEGT in the germline V gene. As DNA, the CDR3 is TGTGCCAGCAGTTCATCCGGGACAAACTACGAGCAGTACTTC. It codes for CASSSSGTNYEQYF.

The V call is TRBV7-3, the J call TRBJ1-2, with D tentatively TRBD1 (5 bases). The CDR3 totals 15 residues. V lost 0 bases and J 6 bases, leaving 14 bases between the germline ends. Germline V gives CDR1 SGHTA, CDR2 FQGTGA. Written as DNA, the CDR3 is TGTGCCAGCAGCTTAACGTCCCCCCCGGGACATGGCTACACCTTC. Translation: CASSLTSPPGHGYTF.